This TCR beta chain stems from a study of blood T cells in healthy people across ages. Individuals who donated were healthy Caucasians from Russia aged about 6 to 90. The extraction recovered at least 5 micrograms of total RNA per sample. The length of the CDR3 is 13 residues. Germline lookup yields CDR1 SNHLY and CDR2 FYNNEI. V was cut by 7 bases and J by 4 bases, with 13 bases left in between. Alongside a J-beta primer mix, a sample-barcoded 5' primer served in a second PCR lasting about 6 to 12 cycles. TCRdb ran MiXCR on the 5' RACE reads and lists one entry per CDR3 protein. Among around 1,800,000 distinct CDR3 sequences listed, roughly two fifths were seen once.

The chain has TRBV2 and TRBJ2-5; unclear D gene. The source of this sequence is a human donor in good health. The material sequenced was blood. The CDR3 sequence is CASKLEVGETQYF. CDR3 nucleotide sequence: TGTGCCAGCAAGTTAGAGGTCGGAGAGACCCAGTACTTC.